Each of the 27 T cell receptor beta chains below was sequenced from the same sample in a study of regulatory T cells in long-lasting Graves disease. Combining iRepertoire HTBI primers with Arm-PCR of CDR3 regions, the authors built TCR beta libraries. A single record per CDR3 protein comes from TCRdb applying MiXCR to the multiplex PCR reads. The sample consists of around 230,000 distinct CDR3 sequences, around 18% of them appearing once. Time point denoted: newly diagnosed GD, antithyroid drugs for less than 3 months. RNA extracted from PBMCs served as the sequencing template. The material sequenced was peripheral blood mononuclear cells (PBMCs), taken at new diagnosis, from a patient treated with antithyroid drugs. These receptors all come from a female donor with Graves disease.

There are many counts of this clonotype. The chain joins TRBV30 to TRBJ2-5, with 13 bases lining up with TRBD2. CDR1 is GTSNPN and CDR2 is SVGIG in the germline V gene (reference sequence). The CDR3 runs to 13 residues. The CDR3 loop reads CAWGTSGKQTQYF. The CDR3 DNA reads TGTGCTTGGGGGACTAGCGGGAAACAGACCCAGTACTTC.

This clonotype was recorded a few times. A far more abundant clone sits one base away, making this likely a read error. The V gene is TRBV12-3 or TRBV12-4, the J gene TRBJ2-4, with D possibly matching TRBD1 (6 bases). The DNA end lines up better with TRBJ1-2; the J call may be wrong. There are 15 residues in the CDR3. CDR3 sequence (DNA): TGTGCCAGCAATTACGGACTCGGGACAAGCTATGGCTACACCTTC. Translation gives CASNYGLGTSYGYTF.

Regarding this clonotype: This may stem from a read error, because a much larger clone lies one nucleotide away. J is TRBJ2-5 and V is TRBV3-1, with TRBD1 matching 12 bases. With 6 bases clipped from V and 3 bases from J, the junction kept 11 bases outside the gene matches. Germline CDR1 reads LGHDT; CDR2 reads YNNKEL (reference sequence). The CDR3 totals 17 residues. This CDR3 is CASSPLTGTGGEETQYF. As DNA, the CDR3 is TGTGCCAGCAGTCCTCTCACCGGGACAGGGGGCGAAGAGACCCAGTACTTC.

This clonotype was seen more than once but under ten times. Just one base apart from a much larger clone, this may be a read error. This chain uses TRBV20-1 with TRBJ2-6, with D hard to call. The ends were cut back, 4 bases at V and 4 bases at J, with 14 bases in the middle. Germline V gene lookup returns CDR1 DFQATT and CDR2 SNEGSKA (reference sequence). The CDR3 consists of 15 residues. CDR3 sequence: CSATTRHSGANVLTF. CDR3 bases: TGCAGTGCTACCACGAGGCACTCGGGGGCCAACGTCCTGACTTTC.

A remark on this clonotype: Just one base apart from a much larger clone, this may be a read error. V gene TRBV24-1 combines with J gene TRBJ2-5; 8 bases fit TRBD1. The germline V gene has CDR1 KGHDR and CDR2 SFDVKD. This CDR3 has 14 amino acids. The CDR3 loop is CATSEQGVQGTQYF. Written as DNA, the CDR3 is TGTGCCACCAGTGAACAGGGGGTCCAAGGGACCCAGTACTTC.

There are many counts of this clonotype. CDR3 in amino acids: CSARKQTTGELFF. For the CDR3, the DNA is TGCAGTGCTAGGAAACAGACCACCGGGGAGCTGTTTTTT. The rearrangement links TRBV20-1 to TRBJ2-2; D is unresolved. This CDR3 has 13 residues. The germline V and J ends were trimmed by 3 bases and 4 bases, with 9 bases remaining between them. Germline-derived CDR1 and CDR2 are DFQATT and SNEGSKA (reference sequence).

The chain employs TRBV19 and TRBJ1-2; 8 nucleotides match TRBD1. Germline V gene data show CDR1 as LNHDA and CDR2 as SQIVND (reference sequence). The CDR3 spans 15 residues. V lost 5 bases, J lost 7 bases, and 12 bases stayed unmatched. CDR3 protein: CASSPANRGMGGYTF. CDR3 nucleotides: TGTGCCAGTAGTCCCGCTAACAGGGGGATGGGTGGCTACACCTTC.

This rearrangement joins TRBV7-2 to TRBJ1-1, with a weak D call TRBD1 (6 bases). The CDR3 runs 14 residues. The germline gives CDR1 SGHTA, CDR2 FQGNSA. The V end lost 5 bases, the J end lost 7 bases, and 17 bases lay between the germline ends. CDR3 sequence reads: CASSKTPFRGEAFF. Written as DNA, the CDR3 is TGTGCCAGCAGCAAGACACCATTCAGGGGTGAAGCTTTCTTT.

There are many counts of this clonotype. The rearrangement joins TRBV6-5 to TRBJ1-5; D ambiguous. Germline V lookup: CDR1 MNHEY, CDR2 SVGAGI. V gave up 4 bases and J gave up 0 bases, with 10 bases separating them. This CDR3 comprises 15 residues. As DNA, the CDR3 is TGTGCCAGCAGTTTAACTGAAAGTAGCAATCAGCCCCAGCATTTT. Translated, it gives CASSLTESSNQPQHF.

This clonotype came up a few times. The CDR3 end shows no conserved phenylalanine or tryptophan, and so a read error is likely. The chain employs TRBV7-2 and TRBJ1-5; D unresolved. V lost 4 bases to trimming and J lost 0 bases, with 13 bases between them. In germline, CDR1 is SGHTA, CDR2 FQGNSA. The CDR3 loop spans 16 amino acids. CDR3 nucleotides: TGTGCCAGCAGCTCATCGGCCCTTTATAGCAATCAGCCCCAGCATCTT. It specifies CASSSSALYSNQPQHL.

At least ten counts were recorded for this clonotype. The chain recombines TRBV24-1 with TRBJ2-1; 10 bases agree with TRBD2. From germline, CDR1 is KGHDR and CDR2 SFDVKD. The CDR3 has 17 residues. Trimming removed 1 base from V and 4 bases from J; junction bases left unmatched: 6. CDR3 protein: CATSDLGTSDQYNEQFF. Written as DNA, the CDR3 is TGTGCCACCAGTGATTTAGGGACTAGCGACCAATACAATGAGCAGTTCTTC.

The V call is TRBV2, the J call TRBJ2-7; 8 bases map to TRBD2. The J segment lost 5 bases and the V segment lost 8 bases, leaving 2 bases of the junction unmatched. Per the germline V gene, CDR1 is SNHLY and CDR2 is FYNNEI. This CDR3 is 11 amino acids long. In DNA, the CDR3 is TGTGCCAGCCAGCGGGAGAACGAGCAGTACTTC. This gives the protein CASQRENEQYF.

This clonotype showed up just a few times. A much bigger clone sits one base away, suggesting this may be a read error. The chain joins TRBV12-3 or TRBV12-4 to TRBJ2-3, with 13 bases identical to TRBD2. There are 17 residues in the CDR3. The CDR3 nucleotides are TGTGCCAGCACCATGGGACTAGCGGGATTCTACACAGGTACGCAGTATTTT. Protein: CASTMGLAGFYTGTQYF.

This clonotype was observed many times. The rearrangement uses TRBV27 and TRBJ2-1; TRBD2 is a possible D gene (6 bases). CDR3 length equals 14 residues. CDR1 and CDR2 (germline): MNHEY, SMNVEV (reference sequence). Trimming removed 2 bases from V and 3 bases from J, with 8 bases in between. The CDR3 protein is CASSLRESYNEQFF. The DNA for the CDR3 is TGTGCCAGCAGTTTACGGGAGAGCTACAATGAGCAGTTCTTC.

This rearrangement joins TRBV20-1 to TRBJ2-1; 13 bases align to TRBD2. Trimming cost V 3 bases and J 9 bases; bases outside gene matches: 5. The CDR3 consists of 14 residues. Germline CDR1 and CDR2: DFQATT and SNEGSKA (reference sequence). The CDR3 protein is CSARGLAGSTEQFF. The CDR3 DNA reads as TGCAGTGCTAGGGGACTAGCGGGAAGCACTGAGCAGTTCTTC.

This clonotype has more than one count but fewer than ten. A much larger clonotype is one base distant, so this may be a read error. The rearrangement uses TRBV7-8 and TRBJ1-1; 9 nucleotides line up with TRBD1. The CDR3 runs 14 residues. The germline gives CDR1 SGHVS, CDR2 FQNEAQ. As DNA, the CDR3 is TGTACCAGCAGCTTATACAGGGGGCCCACTGAAGCTTTCTTT. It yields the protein CTSSLYRGPTEAFF.

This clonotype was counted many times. CDR3 nucleotides: TGTGCCAGCAGTCTTAACTCCGGGAGGGGTGAGCAGTTCTTC. Its protein is CASSLNSGRGEQFF. This rearrangement joins TRBV7-3 to TRBJ2-1; 8 bases are a match to TRBD2. Per germline, CDR1 SGHTA and CDR2 FQGTGA. J was trimmed by 9 bases and V by 6 bases; bases with no gene match: 10. The CDR3 totals 14 residues.

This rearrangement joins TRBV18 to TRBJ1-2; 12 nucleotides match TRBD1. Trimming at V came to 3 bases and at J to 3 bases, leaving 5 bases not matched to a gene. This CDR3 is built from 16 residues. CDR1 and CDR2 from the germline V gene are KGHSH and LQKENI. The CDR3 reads CASSPPGQGADYGYTF. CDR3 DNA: TGTGCCAGCTCACCGCCGGGACAGGGGGCCGACTATGGCTACACCTTC. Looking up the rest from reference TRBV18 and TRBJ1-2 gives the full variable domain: NAGVMQNPRHLVRRRGQEARLRCSPMKGHSHVYWYRQLPEEGLKFMVYLQKENIIDESGMPKERFSAEFPKEGPSILRIQQVVRGDSAAYFCASSPPGQGADYGYTFGSGTRLTVV.

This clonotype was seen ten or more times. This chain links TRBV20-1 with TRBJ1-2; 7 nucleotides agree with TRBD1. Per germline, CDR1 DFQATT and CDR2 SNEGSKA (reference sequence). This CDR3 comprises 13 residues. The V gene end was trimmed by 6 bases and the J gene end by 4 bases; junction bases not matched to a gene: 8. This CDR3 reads CSADEGAGYGYTF. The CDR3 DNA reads TGCAGTGCAGACGAGGGGGCGGGCTATGGCTACACCTTC.

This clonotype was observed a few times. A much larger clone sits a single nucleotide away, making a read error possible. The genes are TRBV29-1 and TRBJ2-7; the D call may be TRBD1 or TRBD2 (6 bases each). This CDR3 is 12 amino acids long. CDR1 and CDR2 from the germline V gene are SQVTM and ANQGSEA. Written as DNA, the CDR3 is TGCACGTTCGACGGGGGCAGCTATGAGCAGTACTTC. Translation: CTFDGGSYEQYF.

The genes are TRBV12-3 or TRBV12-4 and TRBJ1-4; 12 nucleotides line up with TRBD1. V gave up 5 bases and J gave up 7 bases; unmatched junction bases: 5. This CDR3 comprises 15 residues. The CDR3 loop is CASSPGTGGSEKLFF. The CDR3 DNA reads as TGTGCCAGCAGTCCAGGGACAGGGGGCTCTGAAAAACTGTTTTTT.

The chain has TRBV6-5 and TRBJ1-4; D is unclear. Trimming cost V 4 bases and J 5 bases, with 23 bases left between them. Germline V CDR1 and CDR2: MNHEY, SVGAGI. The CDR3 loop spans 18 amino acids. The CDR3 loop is CASSSPILTTALNEKLFF. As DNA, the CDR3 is TGTGCCAGCAGTTCTCCTATCCTTACAACGGCTTTGAATGAAAAACTGTTTTTT.

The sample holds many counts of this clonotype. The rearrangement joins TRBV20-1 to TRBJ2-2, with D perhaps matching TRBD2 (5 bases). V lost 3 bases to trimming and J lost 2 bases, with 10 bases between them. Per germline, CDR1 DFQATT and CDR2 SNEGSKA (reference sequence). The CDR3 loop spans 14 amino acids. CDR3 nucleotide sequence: TGCAGTGCTAGTGGACTTACAAACACCGGGGAGCTGTTTTTT. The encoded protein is CSASGLTNTGELFF.

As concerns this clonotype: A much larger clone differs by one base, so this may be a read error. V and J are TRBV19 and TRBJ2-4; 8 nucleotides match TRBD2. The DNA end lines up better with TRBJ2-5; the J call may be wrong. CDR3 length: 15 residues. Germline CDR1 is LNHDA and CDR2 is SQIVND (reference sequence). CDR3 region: CASRLAGNGQGTQYF. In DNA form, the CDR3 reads TGTGCCAGTAGGTTAGCGGGAAATGGGCAAGGGACCCAGTACTTC.

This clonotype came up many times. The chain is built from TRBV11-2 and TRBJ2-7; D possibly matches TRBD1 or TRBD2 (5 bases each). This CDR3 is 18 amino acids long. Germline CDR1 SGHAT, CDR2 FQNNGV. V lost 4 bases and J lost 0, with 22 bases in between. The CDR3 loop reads CASSSALRGSHISYEQYF. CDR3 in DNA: TGTGCCAGCAGCTCAGCACTCCGGGGCTCCCACATCTCCTACGAGCAGTACTTC. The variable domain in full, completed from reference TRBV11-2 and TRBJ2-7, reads EAGVAQSPRYKIIEKRQSVAFWCNPISGHATLYWYQQILGQGPKLLIQFQNNGVVDDSQLPKDRFSAERLKGVDSTLKIQPAKLEDSAVYLCASSSALRGSHISYEQYFGPGTRLTVT.

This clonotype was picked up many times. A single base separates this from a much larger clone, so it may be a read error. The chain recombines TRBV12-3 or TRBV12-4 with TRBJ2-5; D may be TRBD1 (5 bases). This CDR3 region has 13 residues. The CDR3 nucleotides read TGTGCCAGCAGTCCGGACAACCAAGGGACCCAGTACTTC. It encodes CASSPDNQGTQYF.

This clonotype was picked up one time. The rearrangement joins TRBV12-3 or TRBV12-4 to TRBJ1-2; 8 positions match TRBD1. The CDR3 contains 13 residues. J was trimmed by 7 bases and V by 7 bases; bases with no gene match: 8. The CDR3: CASTQGAPGGYTF. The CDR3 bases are TGTGCCAGCACCCAGGGGGCGCCGGGTGGCTACACCTTC.